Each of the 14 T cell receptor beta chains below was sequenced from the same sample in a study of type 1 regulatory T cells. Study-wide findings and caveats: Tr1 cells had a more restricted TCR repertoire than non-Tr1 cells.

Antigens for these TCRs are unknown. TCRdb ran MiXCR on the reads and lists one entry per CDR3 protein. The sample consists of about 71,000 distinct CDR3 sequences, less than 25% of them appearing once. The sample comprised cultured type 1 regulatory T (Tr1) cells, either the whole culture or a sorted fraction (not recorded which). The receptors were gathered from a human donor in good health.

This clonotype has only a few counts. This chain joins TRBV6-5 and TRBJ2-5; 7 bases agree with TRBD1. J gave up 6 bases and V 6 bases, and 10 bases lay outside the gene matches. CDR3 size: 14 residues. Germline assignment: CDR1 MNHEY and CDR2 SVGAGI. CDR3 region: CASSKQGLGKTQYF. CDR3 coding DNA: TGTGCCAGCAGCAAACAGGGGTTAGGGAAGACCCAGTACTTC.

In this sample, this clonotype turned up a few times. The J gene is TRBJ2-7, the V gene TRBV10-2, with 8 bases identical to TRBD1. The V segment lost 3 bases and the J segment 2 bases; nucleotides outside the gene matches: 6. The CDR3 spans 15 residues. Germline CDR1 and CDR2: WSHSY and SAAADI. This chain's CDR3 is CASSDPGQGTYEQYF. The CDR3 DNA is TGCGCCAGCAGTGACCCCGGACAGGGAACCTACGAGCAGTACTTC.

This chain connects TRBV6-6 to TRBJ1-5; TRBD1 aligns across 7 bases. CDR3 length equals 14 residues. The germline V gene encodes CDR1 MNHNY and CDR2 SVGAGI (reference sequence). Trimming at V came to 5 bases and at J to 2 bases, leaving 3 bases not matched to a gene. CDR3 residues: CASSRGGGNQPQHF. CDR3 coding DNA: TGTGCCAGCAGTAGAGGGGGCGGCAATCAGCCCCAGCATTTT.

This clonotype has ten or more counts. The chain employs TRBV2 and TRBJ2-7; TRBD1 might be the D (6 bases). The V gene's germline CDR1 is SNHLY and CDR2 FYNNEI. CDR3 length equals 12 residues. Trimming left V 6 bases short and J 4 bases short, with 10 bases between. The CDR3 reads CASRAQGYEQYF. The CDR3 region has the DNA TGTGCCAGCAGGGCCCAGGGGTACGAGCAGTACTTC.

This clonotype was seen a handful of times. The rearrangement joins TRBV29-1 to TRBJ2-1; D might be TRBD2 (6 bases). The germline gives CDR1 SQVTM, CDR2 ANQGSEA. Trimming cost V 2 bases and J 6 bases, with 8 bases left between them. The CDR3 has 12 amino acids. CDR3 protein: CSVEMGGNEQFF. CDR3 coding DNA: TGCAGCGTTGAAATGGGGGGCAATGAGCAGTTCTTC.

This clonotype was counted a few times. For the CDR3, the DNA is TGTGCCACGTCGGGGGGCGGGAGCCTCACAGATACGCAGTATTTT. It specifies CATSGGGSLTDTQYF. The chain has TRBV12-3 or TRBV12-4 and TRBJ2-3, with a tentative D call TRBD2 (7 bases). The CDR3 has 15 amino acids. Deletions cut 10 bases from V and 2 bases from J, with 19 bases between.

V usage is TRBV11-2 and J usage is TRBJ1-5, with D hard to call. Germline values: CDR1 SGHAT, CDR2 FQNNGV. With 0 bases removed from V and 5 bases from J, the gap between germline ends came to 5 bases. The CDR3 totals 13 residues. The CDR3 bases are TGTGCCAGCAGCTTAGATCGAGATCAGCCCCAGCATTTT. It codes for CASSLDRDQPQHF.

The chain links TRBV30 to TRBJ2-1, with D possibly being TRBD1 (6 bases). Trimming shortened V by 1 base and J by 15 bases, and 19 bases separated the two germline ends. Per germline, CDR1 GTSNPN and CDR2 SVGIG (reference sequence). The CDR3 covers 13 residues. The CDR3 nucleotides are TGTGCCTGGAGTGCAACTCCAGGGGCGCCGGGGTTCTTC. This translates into CAWSATPGAPGFF.

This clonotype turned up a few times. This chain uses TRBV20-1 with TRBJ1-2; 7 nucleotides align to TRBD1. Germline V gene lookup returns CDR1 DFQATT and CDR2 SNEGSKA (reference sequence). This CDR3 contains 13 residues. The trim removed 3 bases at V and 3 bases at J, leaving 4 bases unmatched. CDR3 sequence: CSASPTGDYGYTF. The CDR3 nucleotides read TGCAGTGCTAGCCCAACAGGGGACTATGGCTACACCTTC.

CDR3 region: CASSYSITVGNTEAFF. The CDR3 bases are TGTGCCAGCAGTTACTCGATTACGGTAGGGAACACTGAAGCTTTCTTT. V and J are TRBV6-6 and TRBJ1-1; D gene ambiguous. V was shortened by 0 bases and J by 1 base, with 12 bases between the two germline ends. There are 16 residues in the CDR3. Germline assignment: CDR1 MNHNY and CDR2 SVGAGI (reference sequence).

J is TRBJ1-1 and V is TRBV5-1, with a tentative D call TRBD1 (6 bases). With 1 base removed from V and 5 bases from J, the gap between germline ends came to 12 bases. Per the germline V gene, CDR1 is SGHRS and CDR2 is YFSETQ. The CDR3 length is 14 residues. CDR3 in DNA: TGCGCCAGCAGCTTGCAGGGGCGGACTACTGAAGCTTTCTTT. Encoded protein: CASSLQGRTTEAFF. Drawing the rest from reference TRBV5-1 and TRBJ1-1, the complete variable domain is KAGVTQTPRYLIKTRGQQVTLSCSPISGHRSVSWYQQTPGQGLQFLFEYFSETQRNKGNFPGRFSGRQFSNSRSEMNVSTLELGDSALYLCASSLQGRTTEAFFGQGTRLTVV.

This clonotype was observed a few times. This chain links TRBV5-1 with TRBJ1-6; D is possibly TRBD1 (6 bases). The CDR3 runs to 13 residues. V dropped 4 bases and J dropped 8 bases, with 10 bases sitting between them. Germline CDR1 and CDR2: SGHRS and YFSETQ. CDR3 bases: TGCGCCAGCAGCACCCCAGGGGATTCACCCCTCCACTTT. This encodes CASSTPGDSPLHF. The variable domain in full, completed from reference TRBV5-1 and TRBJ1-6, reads KAGVTQTPRYLIKTRGQQVTLSCSPISGHRSVSWYQQTPGQGLQFLFEYFSETQRNKGNFPGRFSGRQFSNSRSEMNVSTLELGDSALYLCASSTPGDSPLHFGNGTRLTVT.

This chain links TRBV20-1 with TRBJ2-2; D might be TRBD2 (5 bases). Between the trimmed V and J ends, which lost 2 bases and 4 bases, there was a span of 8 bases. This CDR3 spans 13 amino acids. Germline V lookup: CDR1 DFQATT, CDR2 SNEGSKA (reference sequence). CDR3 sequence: CSARREGTGELFF. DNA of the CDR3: TGCAGTGCTAGACGTGAGGGCACCGGGGAGCTGTTTTTT.

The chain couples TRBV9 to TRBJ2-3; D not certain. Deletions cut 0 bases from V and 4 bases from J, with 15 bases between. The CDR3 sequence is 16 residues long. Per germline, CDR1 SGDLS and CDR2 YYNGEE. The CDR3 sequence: CASSVGRVGGADTQYF. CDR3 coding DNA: TGTGCCAGCAGCGTAGGGCGAGTAGGTGGGGCAGATACGCAGTATTTT.